Listed here are 28 T cell receptor delta chains from one sample, sequenced in a study of gamma-delta chains in newborns, infants, children. TCRdb ran CATT on the reads. The sample lists about 3,000 delta-chain clones; 2.6% were seen once. Input material: blood. These receptor sequences come from a child who was a newborn, infant or young child, either healthy, febrile or measles-vaccinated (not recorded which).

This clone was found a few times. This may be a read error: a much more frequent sequence differs by one nucleotide. This rearrangement joins TRDV2 to TRDJ1; 7 nucleotides agree with TRDD3. The germline V gene has CDR1 GEAIGNYY and CDR2 EKD. J lost 0 bases, V lost 1 base, and 16 bases had no gene match. The CDR3 is 19 amino acids. CDR3 sequence (DNA): TGTGCCTGTGACACAGCCAGTGGGTCCTGGGGGCCCGACACCGATAAACTCATCTTT. Translation: CACDTASGSWGPDTDKLIF.

The V and J genes are TRDV1 and TRDJ1; 9 bases line up with TRDD3. The V and J ends lost 1 base and 0 bases, in that order; junction bases with no gene match: 36. Germline CDR1 TSWWSYY, CDR2 QGS. The CDR3 runs to 27 residues. The CDR3 spells CALGEPKDIPVQLGGGGYWRYTDKLIF. CDR3 coding DNA: TGTGCTCTTGGGGAACCGAAGGATATTCCTGTACAACTAGGGGGTGGGGGATATTGGCGGTACACCGATAAACTCATCTTT.

As for this clone: It may be a read error: a sequence one base away is much more abundant. Other DNA variants within this sample encode the same CDR3. This chain uses TRDV2 with TRDJ1, with 8 bases fitting TRDD3. The CDR3 spans 19 residues. CDR1 is GEAIGNYY, CDR2 EKD, per germline. CDR3 coding DNA: TGTGCCTGCGACAGGGTTACTGGGGGTCCTGTCTCGAACACCGATAAACTCATCTTT. Residues: CACDRVTGGPVSNTDKLIF.

This clone is medium-sized within its sample. The chain links TRDV2 to TRDJ1; 12 bases align to TRDD3. Trimming cost V 2 bases and J 4 bases; bases outside gene matches: 4. The CDR3 sequence is 15 residues long. CDR1 and CDR2 from the germline V gene are GEAIGNYY and EKD. CDR3 bases: TGTGCCTGTGACAGTCTGGGGGATACGGGCGATAAACTCATCTTT. It translates to CACDSLGDTGDKLIF.

Regarding this clone: A read error is likely here: a far larger clone is one base away. Different DNA sequences within this sample yield the same CDR3. J is TRDJ1 and V is TRDV2; D possibly matches TRDD2 or TRDD3 (5 bases each). Germline V CDR1 and CDR2: GEAIGNYY, EKD. The ends were cut back, 3 bases at V and 2 bases at J, with 15 bases in the middle. The CDR3 extends over 15 amino acids. In nucleotides, the CDR3 is TGTGCCTGTGACCCCCTACTTGGGGCTACCGATAAACTCATCTTT. This sequence encodes CACDPLLGATDKLIF.

This clone ranks as medium-sized. The sample contains more than one DNA sequence encoding this CDR3. The chain has TRDV2 and TRDJ1; D is unresolved. The germline CDR1 and CDR2 sequences are GEAIGNYY and EKD. V lost 2 bases and J 5 bases, leaving 26 bases between the germline ends. This CDR3 comprises 18 residues. The CDR3 nucleotides are TGTGCCTGTGACATTGTCGGATCCGGTATCCTTTCGGGGGATAAACTCATCTTT. Translating gives CACDIVGSGILSGDKLIF.

This clone is medium-sized by share. V usage is TRDV2 and J usage is TRDJ1, with 8 positions matching TRDD3. The germline gives CDR1 GEAIGNYY, CDR2 EKD. The CDR3 covers 15 residues. V shed 3 bases, J shed 0 bases, and the junction held 5 bases outside the gene matches. This CDR3 is CACDVLGAYTDKLIF. In DNA, the CDR3 is TGTGCCTGTGACGTACTGGGGGCCTACACCGATAAACTCATCTTT.

This clone was detected only once. This may be a read error: a much more frequent sequence differs by one nucleotide. V is TRDV2 and J is TRDJ1, with unresolved D. TCRdb offers no J gene call, so here the DNA was matched to germline to obtain one. Germline loops: CDR1 GEAIGNYY, CDR2 EKD. Trimming cost V 1 base and J 4 bases, with 21 bases left between them. CDR3 size: 17 residues. The CDR3 DNA reads as TGTGCCTGTGACACTATCGGGAGGCCAACGAGGGGCGATAAACTCATCTTT. Translation: CACDTIGRPTRGDKLIF.

Concerning this clone: This likely reflects a read error, since a far larger clone is one base away. The chain links TRDV2 to TRDJ1, with 10 bases fitting TRDD3. CDR3 length equals 18 residues. The V and J ends lost 2 bases and 0 bases, in that order; junction bases with no gene match: 11. Per the germline V gene, CDR1 is GEAIGNYY and CDR2 is EKD. Here the CDR3 DNA reads TGTGCCTGTGACAAATTATGGGGGATACCGATTAACACCGATAAACTCATCTTT. The encoded protein is CACDKLWGIPINTDKLIF.

Note on this clone: This may stem from a read error, because a much larger clone lies one nucleotide away. Different DNA sequences within this sample yield the same CDR3. The V call is TRDV2, the J call TRDJ3; 8 nucleotides match TRDD3. Unmatched junction bases numbered 9, after V lost 0 bases and J lost 0 bases. The CDR3 spans 20 residues. Per the germline V gene, CDR1 is GEAIGNYY and CDR2 is EKD. The CDR3 protein is CACDTVGGLGTSWDTRQMFF. The CDR3 DNA is TGTGCCTGTGACACCGTTGGGGGATTGGGGACCTCCTGGGACACCCGACAGATGTTTTTC.

As concerns this clone: A clone one base away is much larger, so this may be a read error. CDR3 sequence (DNA): TGTGCCGGACGCGGGGATAAACCCATCTTT. Protein sequence: CAGRGDKPIF. The chain employs TRAV29/DV5 and TRDJ1; 7 positions agree with TRDD3. The CDR3 contains 10 residues. Germline loops: CDR1 NSMFDY, CDR2 ISSIKDK.

For this clone: A much larger clonotype is one base distant, so this may be a read error. The V and J genes are TRDV2 and TRDJ1, with 11 bases aligning to TRDD3. The CDR3 length is 23 residues. V dropped 3 bases and J dropped 0; count of bases not matched to a gene: 26. The germline CDR1 and CDR2 sequences are GEAIGNYY and EKD. The DNA for the CDR3 is TGTGCCTGTGACGGTGTCCACGTGGGGGATACGCATAATTACCTTCGAGACACCGATAAACTCATCTTT. This encodes CACDGVHVGDTHNYLRDTDKLIF.

The J gene is TRDJ1, the V gene TRDV2, with 7 bases fitting TRDD3. Germline V gives CDR1 GEAIGNYY, CDR2 EKD. The V segment lost 0 bases and the J segment 1 base; nucleotides outside the gene matches: 7. The CDR3 runs to 16 residues. The CDR3 here is CACDTVGEPITDKLIF. The DNA for the CDR3 is TGTGCCTGTGACACCGTGGGGGAACCGATCACCGATAAACTCATCTTT.

As for this clone: A much larger clonotype is one base distant, so this may be a read error. This sequence joins TRDV2 and TRDJ1, with D possibly matching TRDD3 (6 bases). The CDR3 has 15 amino acids. Per the germline V gene, CDR1 is GEAIGNYY and CDR2 is EKD. The CDR3 is CARDPLLGHTDKLIF. CDR3 coding DNA: TGTGCCCGTGATCCTTTACTGGGTCACACCGATAAACTCATCTTT.

To note about this clone: A clone one base away is much larger, so this may be a read error. Different DNA sequences within this sample yield the same CDR3. The chain couples TRDV2 to TRDJ1; 9 positions match TRDD3. The CDR3 contains 16 residues. CDR1 is GEAIGNYY, CDR2 EKD, per germline. The CDR3 nucleotides read TGTGCCTGTGACGACTTACTGGGGGACGACACCGATAAACTCATCTTC. It encodes CACDDLLGDDTDKLIF.

This clone is labeled as medium-sized (0.01 to 0.1%). This chain joins TRDV2 and TRDJ1, with D tentatively TRDD3 (6 bases). The CDR3 spans 19 residues. With 0 bases removed from V and 0 bases from J, the gap between germline ends came to 22 bases. Germline CDR1 reads GEAIGNYY; CDR2 reads EKD. CDR3: CACDTVAGDPHYYTDKLIF. The CDR3 DNA is TGTGCCTGTGACACCGTCGCTGGGGATCCCCATTACTACACCGATAAACTCATCTTT.

Only a few counts were recorded for this clone. This sequence is one base from a far larger clone and is likely a read error. CDR3 in DNA: TGTGCCTGTGACACCCTGGGGGATACCTTCGGCACCGATAAACTCACCTTT. It translates to CACDTLGDTFGTDKLTF. The gene calls are TRDV2 and TRDJ1; 11 bases map to TRDD3. The CDR3 loop spans 17 amino acids. Per the germline V gene, CDR1 is GEAIGNYY and CDR2 is EKD.

Points on this clone: A single base separates this from a much larger clone, so it may be a read error. Other DNA sequences in this sample translate to the same CDR3. V gene TRDV2 combines with J gene TRDJ1, with 8 bases aligning to TRDD3. The length of the CDR3 is 17 residues. Germline V CDR1 and CDR2: GEAIGNYY, EKD. The CDR3 loop reads CACDPVLGVPYTDKLIF. For the CDR3, the DNA is TGTGCCTGTGACCCCGTACTGGGGGTTCCCTACACTGATAAACTCATCTTT.

This clone is categorized as medium-sized. The chain uses TRDV2 and TRDJ3; D is perhaps TRDD2 or TRDD3 (5 bases each). Germline CDR1 reads GEAIGNYY; CDR2 reads EKD. This CDR3 is 19 amino acids long. Trimming pared 1 base from V and 1 base from J, leaving 16 bases between. CDR3 loop: CACDTTFLRGSWDTRQMFF. The CDR3 DNA is TGTGCCTGTGACACGACCTTCTTGAGGGGATCCTGGGACACCCGACAGATGTTTTTC.

By its share, this clone is medium-sized (0.01 to 0.1%). The J gene is TRDJ1, the V gene TRDV1; 7 nucleotides agree with TRDD3. The CDR3 has 19 residues. V shed 4 bases and J 5 bases; nucleotides not matched to a gene: 22. Germline-derived CDR1 and CDR2 are TSWWSYY and QGS. The CDR3 here is CALGVPPLLTPGIQDKLIF. CDR3 nucleotides: TGTGCTCTTGGGGTCCCACCCTTGCTCACGCCAGGGATACAAGATAAACTCATCTTT.

Relative to its sample, this clone is medium-sized (0.01 to 0.1%). Additional DNA sequences in this sample encode the identical CDR3. J is TRDJ1 and V is TRDV2, with TRDD3 matching over 12 bases. Trimming took 4 bases from V and 2 from J; bases not matched to a gene: 28. The CDR3 is 23 amino acids. CDR1 and CDR2 (germline): GEAIGNYY, EKD. The CDR3 sequence is CACESLPPTRTGGYSGETDKLIF. DNA for the CDR3: TGTGCCTGTGAGTCACTTCCGCCGACTCGTACTGGGGGATACTCAGGGGAGACCGATAAACTCATCTTT.

This clone occurred a few times. Possible read error: a much larger clone is one base away. Other nucleotide sequences from this sample produce the same CDR3. The rearrangement uses TRDV2 and TRDJ1; 9 bases map to TRDD3. Germline CDR1 and CDR2: GEAIGNYY and EKD. This CDR3 comprises 16 residues. CDR3 region: CACDPVGDTLPQPLIF. CDR3 coding DNA: TGCGCCTGTGACCCGGTCGGGGATACGCTTCCCCAACCACTCATCTTT.

This clone appeared a few times. A much larger clone is a single base away; this may be a read error. The same CDR3 is also encoded by other DNA sequences in this sample. This chain uses TRDV2 with TRDJ1; D gene ambiguous. The CDR3 length is 17 residues. Germline V lookup: CDR1 GEAIGNYY, CDR2 EKD. The CDR3 protein is CACDTLLRGPYTDKLIF. The CDR3 DNA reads as TGTGCCTGCGACACCTTGCTGCGGGGTCCGTACACCGATAAACTCATCTTT.

This clone was detected only a few times. A much larger clone lies one base from this, so it may be a read error. The chain has TRDV2 and TRDJ3, with D unresolved. The germline gives CDR1 GEAIGNYY, CDR2 EKD. The V gene lost 3 bases and the J gene lost 2 bases, with 13 bases spanning the gap. This CDR3 region has 17 residues. CDR3 amino acids: CACDSPASPWDTRQMFF. The CDR3 coding sequence is TGTGCCTGTGACTCACCTGCAAGCCCCTGGGACACCCGACAGATGTTTTTC.

This clone appeared a few times. With only one base between it and a far larger clone, this is likely a read error. Within the sample, other DNA sequences also encode this same CDR3. This chain connects TRDV2 to TRDJ1; TRDD3 matches at 7 bases. The CDR3 loop spans 18 amino acids. The germline V gene encodes CDR1 GEAIGNYY and CDR2 EKD. CDR3 sequence reads: CACDTLLPTGINTDKLIF. For the CDR3, the DNA is TGTGCCTGTGACACCCTTTTACCCACGGGGATAAACACCGACAAACTCATCTTT.

In its sample, this clone was seen a few times. Being one base from a much bigger clone, this may be a read error. Other DNA sequences of this sample code for an identical CDR3. The chain employs TRDV2 and TRDJ1; 12 positions agree with TRDD3. With 6 bases clipped from V and 2 bases from J, the junction kept 27 bases outside the gene matches. Germline CDR1 GEAIGNYY, CDR2 EKD. This CDR3 has 22 residues. CDR3 loop: CACSFLRSSLLGDTAYTDKLIF. Written as DNA, the CDR3 is TGTGCCTGTTCATTCCTACGATCGAGCCTACTGGGGGATACCGCGTATACCGATAAACTCATCTTT.

To note about this clone: With a much larger clone just one base away, this may be a read error. The sample holds other DNA sequences that translate to the same CDR3. The genes are TRDV2 and TRDJ1; 7 bases map to TRDD3. Germline CDR1 GEAIGNYY, CDR2 EKD. The CDR3 is 18 residues long. CDR3 protein: CACDALGANGRNTDKLIF. The CDR3 nucleotides are TGTGCCTGTGACGCCCTGGGGGCTAACGGTCGAAACACTGATAAACTCATCTTT.

The sample holds a few counts of this clone. The chain carries TRDV2 and TRDJ1; D is uncertain. Looked up from germline, CDR1 is GEAIGNYY and CDR2 is EKD. Trimming shortened V by 1 base and J by 3 bases, and 11 bases separated the two germline ends. This CDR3 is 14 amino acids long. CDR3: CACDTICTSDKLIF. The CDR3 DNA follows: TGTGCCTGTGACACGATCTGTACTTCCGATAAACTCATCTTT.